This entry describes one T cell receptor beta chain. It lacks a known antigen. No base quality values were provided; no much bigger clone lies one nucleotide off. The data are from a study of cytomegalovirus exposure and HLA in healthy donors (dated by TCRdb to about 2017). Regarding the study in general: The 500 to 800 repertoires of the first cohort and the roughly 110 validation repertoires were produced on the same platform, according to a later analysis. The study aimed to test whether signatures of past pathogen exposure could be identified by cataloging public T cell receptors. Along with the roughly 700-subject first cohort, a separate validation cohort of around 120 different subjects was used. To predict cytomegalovirus infection status, the study brought together high-throughput TCR immunosequencing, statistical association of individual TCRs with disease status, and machine learning.

Separate from the roughly 700-subject first cohort, the validation cohort of about 120 subjects was the group to which the donors belonged. V was cut back by 8 bases and J by 3 bases, leaving a gap of 17 bases between them. From its cysteine to its phenylalanine, the CDR3 spans 15 amino acids. This entry keeps only the CDR3 DNA: 45 bases, framed from base 1. CDR1 and CDR2, looked up from the germline V gene (reference sequence), are MNHEY and SMNVEV. Broader findings and caveats from the paper: Three of the identified cytomegalovirus-associated TCR beta chains were confirmed in vitro to be specific for cytomegalovirus antigens. Cytomegalovirus status was reported to be diagnosed by the classifier with high specificity and sensitivity in both the original and validation cohorts. A later analysis found that TCRs clustered in the first cohort also tended to co-occur in the 120 validation repertoires, with more than 90% of cluster scores above 0. A total of 164 TCR beta chains were listed by the study as associated with cytomegalovirus. According to the authors, the approach could potentially be generalized to other disease states and immunological phenotypes. Most TCR sequences were observed very rarely across donors, whereas some public TCRs were present in many individuals. A later analysis lacked HLA typing for the validation cohort, so it scored co-occurrence in that cohort across all 120 or so repertoires.

Receptors were amplified or captured by the immunoSEQ multiplex PCR assay. The published analysis was carried out like this. A statistical classification framework was built to diagnose cytomegalovirus status from the catalog of TCR beta chain sequences. TCRdb's version of the immuneACCESS table is confined to in-frame rearrangements and falls short of the full clone set. An unresolved V gene accounts for under half of the shortfall where checked; the remainder is of unknown origin. The DNA gave D and trimming, while V, J and clone size come from that table. For this sample there are roughly 150,000 clones; roughly nine tenths appear just once. The leading ten clones occupy more than 2.5% of the sample.

The chain couples TRBV27 to TRBJ1-5, with a tentative D gene TRBD1 over 5 matching bases. The sequenced sample was PBMCs. The TCR originated in a woman aged 18-30 years in good health and CMV-seropositive. The DNA reads TGTGCCAGCGGGATCGCGGGGGGTAACAATCAGCCCCAGCATTTT. This yields the protein CASGIAGGNNQPQHF.